The 20 T cell receptor beta chains below come from one sample, sequenced in a study of graft-versus-host responses after intestinal transplantation. Only in-frame clones appear in the TCRdb table, and some are missing; sequencing was by immunoSEQ multiplex PCR. This table holds over 100,000 clones, approximately 92% found once. Their antigen targets remain unknown. The specimen was unstimulated CD4+ T cells sorted from spleen or lymph node cells, collected before transplant. The receptors here all came from a human donor who was the organ donor for an intestinal transplant.

The rearrangement joins TRBV6-5 to TRBJ2-7; D call uncertain. The CDR3 covers 11 residues. Germline loops: CDR1 MNHEY, CDR2 SVGAGI. The V gene lost 5 bases and the J gene lost 2 bases, with 4 bases spanning the gap. CDR3 region: CASSETYEQYF. The CDR3 nucleotides are TGTGCCAGCAGTGAGACCTACGAGCAGTACTTC.

V and J are TRBV30 and TRBJ1-2, with TRBD1 identical over 9 bases. After removal of 4 bases from V and 6 bases from J, the junction contained 9 bases not matched to a gene. Germline V lookup: CDR1 GTSNPN, CDR2 SVGIG (reference sequence). The CDR3 has 14 amino acids. DNA for the CDR3: TGTGCCTGGACACCCGGGACAGGGTCTAATGGCTACACCTTC. Translation: CAWTPGTGSNGYTF. The whole variable domain, remainder taken from reference TRBV30 and TRBJ1-2, is SQTIHQWPATLVQPVGSPLSLECTVEGTSNPNLYWYRQAAGRGLQLLFYSVGIGQISSEVPQNLSASRPQDRQFILSSKKLLLSDSGFYLCAWTPGTGSNGYTFGSGTRLTVV.

The chain uses TRBV18 and TRBJ1-1; D not resolved. From germline, CDR1 is KGHSH and CDR2 LQKENI. CDR3 length: 14 amino acids. V lost 3 bases and J 1 base, leaving 9 bases between the germline ends. CDR3 nucleotides: TGTGCCAGCTCACCGGAGGGCAAGAACACTGAAGCTTTCTTT. This gives the protein CASSPEGKNTEAFF.

In DNA form, the CDR3 reads TGCGCCAGCAGCCCGGGACAGTTCACAGATACGCAGTATTTT. Its translation: CASSPGQFTDTQYF. The rearrangement joins TRBV5-1 to TRBJ2-3, with 7 positions matching TRBD1. The V gene's germline CDR1 is SGHRS and CDR2 YFSETQ. V was clipped by 4 bases and J by 2 bases; unmatched bases: 4. This CDR3 region has 14 residues.

The gene calls are TRBV7-2 and TRBJ1-2; D gene uncertain. V was shortened by 5 bases and J by 0 bases, with 13 bases between the two germline ends. Germline V gene sequence: CDR1 SGHTA, CDR2 FQGNSA. The length of the CDR3 is 15 residues. CDR3 coding DNA: TGTGCCAGCAGCCCACCGGGGATCACTAACTATGGCTACACCTTC. Translated, it gives CASSPPGITNYGYTF.

The chain joins TRBV6-1 to TRBJ1-1; D not certain. The germline V and J ends were trimmed by 2 bases and 0 bases, with 7 bases remaining between them. The germline V gene encodes CDR1 MNHNS and CDR2 SASEGT. The CDR3 is made up of 14 amino acids. CDR3 DNA sequence: TGTGCCAGCAGTGAAAGTGGCATGAACACTGAAGCTTTCTTT. Its translation: CASSESGMNTEAFF.

The chain recombines TRBV29-1 with TRBJ2-6, with D maybe TRBD1 (6 bases). This CDR3 spans 14 amino acids. The V end lost 3 bases, the J end lost 2 bases, and 8 bases lay between the germline ends. Germline V lookup: CDR1 SQVTM, CDR2 ANQGSEA. The CDR3 loop reads CSVDQGTGANVLTF. The CDR3 nucleotides are TGCAGCGTTGATCAGGGGACTGGGGCCAACGTCCTGACTTTC.

The V call is TRBV6-1, the J call TRBJ2-1; D unclear. CDR3 size: 13 residues. V gave up 6 bases and J gave up 3 bases, with 9 bases separating them. Germline values: CDR1 MNHNS, CDR2 SASEGT. CDR3 sequence reads: CASSGRDYNEQFF. For the CDR3, the DNA is TGTGCCAGCAGCGGACGAGACTACAATGAGCAGTTCTTC.

The rearrangement joins TRBV18 to TRBJ1-5; no clear D gene. Germline CDR1 reads KGHSH; CDR2 reads LQKENI. V was cut by 2 bases and J by 5 bases, with 13 bases left in between. The CDR3 totals 15 residues. CDR3: CASSPSQEEDQPQHF. CDR3 in DNA: TGTGCCAGCTCACCATCGCAGGAGGAGGATCAGCCCCAGCATTTT.

The chain is built from TRBV11-1 and TRBJ2-1; D might be TRBD2 (6 bases). The CDR3 runs to 17 residues. The germline CDR1 and CDR2 sequences are SGHAT and FQDESV (reference sequence). V was cut by 1 base and J by 4 bases, with 17 bases left in between. CDR3 loop: CASSLGATSRRYNEQFF. Written as DNA, the CDR3 is TGTGCCAGCAGCTTAGGGGCAACTAGCCGAAGATACAATGAGCAGTTCTTC.

CDR3: CASSLVASGTDTQYF. The CDR3 DNA reads as TGTGCCAGCAGCTTGGTGGCTAGTGGAACAGATACGCAGTATTTT. The chain uses TRBV5-6 and TRBJ2-3; D ambiguous. Deletions cut 0 bases from V and 3 bases from J, with 11 bases between. The germline CDR1 and CDR2 sequences are SGHDT and YYEEEE. The CDR3 contains 15 residues.

V usage is TRBV9 and J usage is TRBJ1-2; unclear D gene. V dropped 0 bases and J dropped 8 bases, with 17 bases sitting between them. Germline CDR1 reads SGDLS; CDR2 reads YYNGEE. This CDR3 region has 15 residues. CDR3 nucleotide sequence: TGTGCCAGCAGCGTAGATAATTCGAACCTTGGGGGCTACACCTTC. Amino acid sequence: CASSVDNSNLGGYTF.

The table lists this clone with a count of one. The rearrangement uses TRBV29-1 and TRBJ2-1, with 7 bases that match TRBD2. Germline assignment: CDR1 SQVTM and CDR2 ANQGSEA. V lost 6 bases and J lost 0; bases outside the gene matches: 5. The CDR3 runs to 14 residues. The CDR3 DNA follows: TGCAGCGTGGGGACTACAATCTCCTACAATGAGCAGTTCTTC. Residues: CSVGTTISYNEQFF.

This chain links TRBV15 with TRBJ2-7; D gene uncertain. Looked up from germline, CDR1 is LNHNV and CDR2 is YYDKDF (reference sequence). The V end lost 1 base, the J end lost 2 bases, and 12 bases lay between the germline ends. The CDR3 contains 15 residues. CDR3 in amino acids: CATSRGAANTYEQYF. As DNA, the CDR3 is TGTGCCACCAGCAGAGGTGCCGCAAACACCTACGAGCAGTACTTC.

The chain uses TRBV5-6 and TRBJ2-7; a possible D gene is TRBD1 (6 bases). The length of the CDR3 is 16 residues. V was clipped by 2 bases and J by 1 base, with 16 bases between them. Germline CDR1 and CDR2: SGHDT and YYEEEE. The CDR3 DNA follows: TGTGCCAGCAGCTTCCTACAGGGTATCGTATCCTACGAGCAGTACTTC. Protein: CASSFLQGIVSYEQYF.

This clone was observed once. This chain links TRBV30 with TRBJ2-3; D unresolved. CDR1 GTSNPN and CDR2 SVGIG come from the germline V gene (reference sequence). Trimming took 1 base from V and 9 from J, leaving 8 bases between them. The CDR3 sequence is 11 residues long. This CDR3 reads CAWSDRDTQYF. The CDR3 coding sequence is TGTGCCTGGAGTGACCGTGACACGCAGTATTTT.

The chain links TRBV7-2 to TRBJ1-6; D call uncertain. Deletions cut 1 base from V and 10 bases from J, with 5 bases between. CDR1 and CDR2 (germline): SGHTA, FQGNSA. The CDR3 is made up of 12 amino acids. For the CDR3, the DNA is TGTGCCAGCAGCTTAGGGTTCTCACCCCTCCACTTT. Amino acid sequence: CASSLGFSPLHF.

This clone has just one count. CDR3 region: CAISEGPSGLGGTDTQYF. In nucleotides, the CDR3 is TGTGCCATCAGTGAGGGGCCTTCAGGGCTTGGGGGCACAGATACGCAGTATTTT. The rearrangement uses TRBV10-3 and TRBJ2-3; perhaps TRBD1 as D (5 bases). The CDR3 runs to 18 residues. The germline V gene encodes CDR1 ENHRY and CDR2 SYGVKD. The V gene lost 2 bases and the J gene lost 1 base, with 19 bases spanning the gap.

The rearrangement uses TRBV7-9 and TRBJ2-1; D might be TRBD2 (6 bases). Germline V gives CDR1 SEHNR, CDR2 FQNEAQ (reference sequence). This CDR3 is built from 16 residues. V shed 3 bases and J shed 3 bases, with 15 bases lying between them. CDR3: CASSFAGTLYYNEQFF. DNA of the CDR3: TGTGCCAGCAGCTTCGCCGGGACTTTATACTACAATGAGCAGTTCTTC.

This chain connects TRBV6-1 to TRBJ1-1; D unresolved. The CDR3 covers 13 residues. Germline V gene data show CDR1 as MNHNS and CDR2 as SASEGT. V was clipped by 7 bases and J by 5 bases, with 14 bases between them. The CDR3 coding sequence is TGTGCCAGCACCCCGGCGAGCGGGACTGAAGCTTTCTTT. This translates into CASTPASGTEAFF.